A single sample is the source of the 10 T cell receptor beta chains below, sequenced in a study of shared clonotypes between healthy human individuals (dated by TCRdb to 2020 to 2022). Library preparation was by the immunoSEQ multiplex PCR assay. What TCRdb holds here is the immuneACCESS table cut down to in-frame rearrangements. Part of the clones is not present; checked against another copy, under half of the missing clones reflect an unresolved V gene, and the others are unexplained. Present in this sample are 850,000 to 1,200,000 clones, around four fifths of which were seen just once. The leading ten clones occupy about 1.5% of the sample. The material sequenced was memory CD4+ T cells sorted from blood. What this sample's cell subset or site label stands for: CD45RA-negative fraction. The receptors stem from a man younger than 35 in good health.

The CDR3 is CASSFADEQYF. The CDR3 DNA reads as TGCGCCAGCAGCTTCGCGGACGAGCAGTACTTC. This rearrangement joins TRBV5-1 to TRBJ2-7; D gene unclear. Germline V gene data show CDR1 as SGHRS and CDR2 as YFSETQ. Trimming stripped 2 bases from V and 5 bases from J, with 5 bases between. The CDR3 runs 11 residues.

The V and J genes are TRBV7-9 and TRBJ1-2, with 7 bases that match TRBD1. This CDR3 has 15 residues. Per germline, CDR1 SEHNR and CDR2 FQNEAQ (reference sequence). The trim removed 5 bases at V and 4 bases at J, leaving 10 bases unmatched. DNA of the CDR3: TGTGCCAGCAGCGATCAGGGGGACCCGATCTATGGCTACACCTTC. As protein: CASSDQGDPIYGYTF. Filled out from reference TRBV7-9 and TRBJ1-2, the complete variable domain reads DTGVSQNPRHKITKRGQNVTFRCDPISEHNRLYWYRQTLGQGPEFLTYFQNEAQLEKSRLLSDRFSAERPKGSFSTLEIQRTEQGDSAMYLCASSDQGDPIYGYTFGSGTRLTVV.

The rearrangement joins TRBV18 to TRBJ1-1; D not certain. Germline V gene lookup returns CDR1 KGHSH and CDR2 LQKENI. The CDR3 is 12 amino acids. V was clipped by 7 bases and J by 0 bases, with 6 bases between them. CDR3 amino acids: CASCVMNTEAFF. The CDR3 DNA is TGTGCCAGCTGTGTCATGAACACTGAAGCTTTCTTT.

This clone turned up a few times. The chain employs TRBV15 and TRBJ1-5; a weak D match, TRBD1 (6 bases). The CDR3 has 16 amino acids. Germline V gene data show CDR1 as LNHNV and CDR2 as YYDKDF (reference sequence). Trimming stripped 2 bases from V and 5 bases from J, with 16 bases between. Written as DNA, the CDR3 is TGTGCCACCAGCAGATCCTTGGACAGTACAGATCAGCCCCAGCATTTT. Its protein is CATSRSLDSTDQPQHF.

This clone was detected only a few times. This chain links TRBV2 with TRBJ1-1; D ambiguous. The CDR3 runs 13 residues. Looked up from germline, CDR1 is SNHLY and CDR2 is FYNNEI. V lost 3 bases to trimming and J lost 3 bases, with 8 bases between them. The CDR3 nucleotides are TGTGCCAGCAGTGAGGAACGACACACTGAAGCTTTCTTT. The encoded protein is CASSEERHTEAFF.

The V and J genes are TRBV7-2 and TRBJ2-7, with D perhaps TRBD1 or TRBD2 (6 bases each). The V and J ends lost 5 bases and 0 bases respectively, with 11 bases between them. In germline, CDR1 is SGHTA, CDR2 FQGNSA. This CDR3 is built from 14 residues. CDR3 bases: TGTGCCAGCAGCCGAGGGGGGACCTCCTACGAGCAGTACTTC. Amino acid sequence: CASSRGGTSYEQYF.

The rearrangement links TRBV6-6 to TRBJ2-7, with TRBD2 identical over 9 bases. Germline values: CDR1 MNHNY, CDR2 SVGAGI (reference sequence). The CDR3 runs to 13 residues. Unmatched junction bases numbered 6, after V lost 5 bases and J lost 7 bases. CDR3: CASSTGLAREQYF. CDR3 DNA sequence: TGTGCCAGCAGTACCGGACTAGCGAGGGAGCAGTACTTC.

The J gene is TRBJ1-5, the V gene TRBV19, with no clear D. V was clipped by 5 bases and J by 4 bases, with 18 bases between them. The germline V gene encodes CDR1 LNHDA and CDR2 SQIVND (reference sequence). This CDR3 has 16 amino acids. DNA of the CDR3: TGTGCCAGTAGTCCTACGACGGCCGATTTTAATCAGCCCCAGCATTTT. Translating it yields CASSPTTADFNQPQHF.

This chain joins TRBV19 and TRBJ2-7, with 7 bases identical to TRBD2. The V segment lost 4 bases and the J segment 0 bases; nucleotides outside the gene matches: 6. Germline CDR1 reads LNHDA; CDR2 reads SQIVND (reference sequence). The CDR3 totals 15 residues. The CDR3 DNA follows: TGTGCCAGTAGTACCGGGACTACGGACTCCTACGAGCAGTACTTC. Its protein is CASSTGTTDSYEQYF.

This clone came up once. The same CDR3 arises from other DNA sequences in this sample as well. The chain joins TRBV30 to TRBJ2-3, with D tentatively TRBD1 (5 bases). CDR3 length: 13 amino acids. V lost 0 bases to trimming and J lost 1 base, with 5 bases between them. Germline V lookup: CDR1 GTSNPN, CDR2 SVGIG (reference sequence). CDR3 nucleotides: TGTGCCTGGAGTGTAGGGGGCACAGATACGCAGTATTTT. It encodes CAWSVGGTDTQYF.